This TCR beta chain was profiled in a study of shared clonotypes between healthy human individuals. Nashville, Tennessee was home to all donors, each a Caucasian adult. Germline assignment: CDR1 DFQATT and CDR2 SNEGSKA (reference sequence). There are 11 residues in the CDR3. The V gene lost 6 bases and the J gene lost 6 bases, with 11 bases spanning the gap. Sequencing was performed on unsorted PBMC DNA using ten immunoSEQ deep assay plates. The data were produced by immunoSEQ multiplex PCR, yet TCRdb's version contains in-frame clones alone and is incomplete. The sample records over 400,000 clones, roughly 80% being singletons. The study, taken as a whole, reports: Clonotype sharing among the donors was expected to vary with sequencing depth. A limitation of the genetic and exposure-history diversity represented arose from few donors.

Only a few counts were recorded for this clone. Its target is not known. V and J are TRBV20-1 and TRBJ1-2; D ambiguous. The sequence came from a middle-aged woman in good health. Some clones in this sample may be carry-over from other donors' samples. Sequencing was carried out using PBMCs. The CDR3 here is CSALAPDGYTF. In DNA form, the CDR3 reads TGCAGTGCCTTGGCACCTGATGGCTACACCTTC.